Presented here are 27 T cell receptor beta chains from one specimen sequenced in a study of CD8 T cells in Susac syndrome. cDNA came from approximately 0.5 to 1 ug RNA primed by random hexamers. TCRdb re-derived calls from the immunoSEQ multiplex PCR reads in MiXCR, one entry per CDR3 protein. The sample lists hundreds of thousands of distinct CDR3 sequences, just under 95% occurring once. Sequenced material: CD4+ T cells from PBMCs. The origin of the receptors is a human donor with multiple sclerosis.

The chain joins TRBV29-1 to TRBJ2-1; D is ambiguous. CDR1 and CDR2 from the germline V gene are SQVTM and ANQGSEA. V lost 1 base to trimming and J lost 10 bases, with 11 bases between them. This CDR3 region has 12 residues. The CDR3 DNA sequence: TGCAGCGTTGAAGGACCACCGGCGGAGCAGTTCTTC. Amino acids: CSVEGPPAEQFF.

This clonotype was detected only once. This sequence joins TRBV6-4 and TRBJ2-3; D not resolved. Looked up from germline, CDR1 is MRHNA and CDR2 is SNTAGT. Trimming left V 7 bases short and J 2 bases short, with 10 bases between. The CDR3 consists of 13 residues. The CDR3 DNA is TGTGCCAGCATACGGTCCGCCACAGATACGCAGTATTTT. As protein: CASIRSATDTQYF.

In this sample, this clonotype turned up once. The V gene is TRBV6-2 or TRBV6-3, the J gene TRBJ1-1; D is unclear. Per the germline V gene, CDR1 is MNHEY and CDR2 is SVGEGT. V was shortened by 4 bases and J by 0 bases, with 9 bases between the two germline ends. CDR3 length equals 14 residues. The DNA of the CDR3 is TGTGCCAGCAGTTTACACAGAATGAACACTGAAGCTTTCTTT. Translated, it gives CASSLHRMNTEAFF.

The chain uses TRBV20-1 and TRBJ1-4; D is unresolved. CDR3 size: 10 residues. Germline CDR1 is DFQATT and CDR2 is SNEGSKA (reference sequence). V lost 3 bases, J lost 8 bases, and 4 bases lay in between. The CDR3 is CSASTEKLFF. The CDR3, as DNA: TGCAGTGCTAGCACGGAAAAACTGTTTTTT.

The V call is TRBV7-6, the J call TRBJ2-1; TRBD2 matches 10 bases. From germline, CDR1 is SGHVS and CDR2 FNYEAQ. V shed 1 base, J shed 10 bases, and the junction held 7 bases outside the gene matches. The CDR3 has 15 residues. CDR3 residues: CASSLGLAGVLEQFF. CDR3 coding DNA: TGTGCCAGCAGCTTAGGTCTAGCGGGAGTCTTAGAGCAGTTCTTC.

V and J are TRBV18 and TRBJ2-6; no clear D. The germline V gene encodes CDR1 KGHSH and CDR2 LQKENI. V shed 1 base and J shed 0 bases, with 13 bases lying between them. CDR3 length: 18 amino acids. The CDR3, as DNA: TGTGCCAGCTCACCACGTGTCAGCCTTACCTCTGGGGCCAACGTCCTGACTTTC. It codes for CASSPRVSLTSGANVLTF.

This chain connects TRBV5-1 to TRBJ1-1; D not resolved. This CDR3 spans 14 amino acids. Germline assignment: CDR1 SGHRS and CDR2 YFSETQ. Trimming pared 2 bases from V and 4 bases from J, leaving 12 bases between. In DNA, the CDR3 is TGCGCCAGCAGCTTTGAGGGCCACACCACTGAAGCTTTCTTT. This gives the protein CASSFEGHTTEAFF.

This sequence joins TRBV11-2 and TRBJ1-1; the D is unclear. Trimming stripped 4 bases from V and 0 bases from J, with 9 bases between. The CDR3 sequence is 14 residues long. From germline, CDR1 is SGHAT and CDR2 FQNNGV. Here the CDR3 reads CASSSPHMNTEAFF. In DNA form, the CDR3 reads TGTGCCAGCAGCTCACCCCACATGAACACTGAAGCTTTCTTT.

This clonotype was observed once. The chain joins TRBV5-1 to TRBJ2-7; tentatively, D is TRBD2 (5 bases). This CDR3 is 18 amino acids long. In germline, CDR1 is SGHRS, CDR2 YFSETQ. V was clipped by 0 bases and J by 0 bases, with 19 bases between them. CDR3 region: CASSLGPGTLGSSYEQYF. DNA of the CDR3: TGCGCCAGCAGCTTGGGGCCCGGAACGCTAGGGAGCTCCTACGAGCAGTACTTC.

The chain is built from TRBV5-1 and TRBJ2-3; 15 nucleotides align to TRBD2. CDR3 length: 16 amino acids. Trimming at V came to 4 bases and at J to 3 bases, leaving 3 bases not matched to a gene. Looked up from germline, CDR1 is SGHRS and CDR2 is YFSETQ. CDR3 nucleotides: TGCGCCAGCAGCCCTGGGACTAGCGGGGGGACAGATACGCAGTATTTT. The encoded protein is CASSPGTSGGTDTQYF.

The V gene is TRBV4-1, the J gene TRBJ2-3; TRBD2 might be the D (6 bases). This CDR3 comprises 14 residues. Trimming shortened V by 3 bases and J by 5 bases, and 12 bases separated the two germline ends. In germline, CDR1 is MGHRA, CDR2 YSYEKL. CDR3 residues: CASSQGVSGDTQYF. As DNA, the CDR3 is TGCGCCAGCAGCCAGGGTGTTAGCGGAGATACGCAGTATTTT.

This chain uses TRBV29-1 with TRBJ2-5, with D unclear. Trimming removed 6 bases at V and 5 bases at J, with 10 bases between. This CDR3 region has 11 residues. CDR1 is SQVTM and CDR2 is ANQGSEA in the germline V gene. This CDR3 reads CSVHSFETQYF. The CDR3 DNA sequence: TGCAGCGTACACAGTTTCGAGACCCAGTACTTC.

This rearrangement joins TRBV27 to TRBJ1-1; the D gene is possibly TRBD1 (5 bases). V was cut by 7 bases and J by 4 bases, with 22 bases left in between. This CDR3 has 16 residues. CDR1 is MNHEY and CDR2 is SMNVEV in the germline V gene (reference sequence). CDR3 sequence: CASNLQGRSSRTEAFF. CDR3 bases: TGTGCCAGCAACCTCCAGGGACGGTCCTCCCGCACTGAAGCTTTCTTT.

CDR3 loop: CASSQGLAGVSHEQYF. DNA for the CDR3: TGTGCCAGCTCACAGGGACTAGCGGGGGTCAGCCACGAGCAGTACTTC. The rearrangement joins TRBV18 to TRBJ2-7; 14 bases align to TRBD2. This CDR3 is built from 16 residues. V lost 4 bases to trimming and J lost 5 bases; unmatched junction nucleotides: 7. Germline-derived CDR1 and CDR2 are KGHSH and LQKENI.

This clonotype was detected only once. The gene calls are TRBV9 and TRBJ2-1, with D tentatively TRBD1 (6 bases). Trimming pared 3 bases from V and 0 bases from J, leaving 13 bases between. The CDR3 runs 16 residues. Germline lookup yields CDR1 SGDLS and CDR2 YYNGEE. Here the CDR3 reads CASSARQVPSYNEQFF. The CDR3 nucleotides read TGTGCCAGCAGCGCAAGACAGGTCCCCTCCTACAATGAGCAGTTCTTC.

The CDR3: CASSVSGAQQFF. The CDR3 DNA reads TGTGCCAGCAGTGTCAGCGGGGCCCAGCAGTTCTTC. The chain has TRBV2 and TRBJ2-1, with 7 bases lining up with TRBD2. The germline V gene has CDR1 SNHLY and CDR2 FYNNEI. The CDR3 runs to 12 residues. Germline trimming cut 4 bases from V and 11 bases from J; bases unmatched to any gene: 5.

As DNA, the CDR3 is TGTGCCAGCAGCGTAGGCCTCCAGGGGATTTGGGCCGGGGAGCTGTTTTTT. This sequence encodes CASSVGLQGIWAGELFF. The V and J genes are TRBV9 and TRBJ2-2; possible D gene TRBD1, 6 bases. CDR3 size: 17 residues. Deletions cut 0 bases from V and 6 bases from J, with 18 bases between. The germline CDR1 and CDR2 sequences are SGDLS and YYNGEE.

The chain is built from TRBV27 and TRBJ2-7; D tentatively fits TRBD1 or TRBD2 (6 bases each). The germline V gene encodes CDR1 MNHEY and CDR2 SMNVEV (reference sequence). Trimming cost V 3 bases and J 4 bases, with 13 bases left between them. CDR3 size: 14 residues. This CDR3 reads CASSFSLGGYEQYF. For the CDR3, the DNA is TGTGCCAGCAGTTTCTCCCTAGGGGGGTACGAGCAGTACTTC.

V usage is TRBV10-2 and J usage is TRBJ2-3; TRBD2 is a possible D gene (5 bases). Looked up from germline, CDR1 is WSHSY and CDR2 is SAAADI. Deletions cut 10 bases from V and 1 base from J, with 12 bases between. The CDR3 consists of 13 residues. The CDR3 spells CATRGEGTDTQYF. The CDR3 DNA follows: TGCGCCACCCGGGGAGAGGGCACAGATACGCAGTATTTT.

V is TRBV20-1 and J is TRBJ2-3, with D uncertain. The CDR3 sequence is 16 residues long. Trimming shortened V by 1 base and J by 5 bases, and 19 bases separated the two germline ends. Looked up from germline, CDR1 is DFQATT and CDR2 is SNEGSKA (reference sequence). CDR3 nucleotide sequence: TGCAGTGCTAGAGCCATCGCACTACATCAAGGAGATACGCAGTATTTT. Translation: CSARAIALHQGDTQYF.

The CDR3 here is CASSQDRESSYEQYF. CDR3 nucleotide sequence: TGTGCCAGCAGCCAAGATCGGGAGAGCTCCTACGAGCAGTACTTC. The chain couples TRBV4-2 to TRBJ2-7; D might be TRBD2 (6 bases). V lost 0 bases and J 0 bases, leaving 9 bases between the germline ends. This CDR3 has 15 amino acids. Germline V gene data show CDR1 as LGHNA and CDR2 as YNFKEQ.

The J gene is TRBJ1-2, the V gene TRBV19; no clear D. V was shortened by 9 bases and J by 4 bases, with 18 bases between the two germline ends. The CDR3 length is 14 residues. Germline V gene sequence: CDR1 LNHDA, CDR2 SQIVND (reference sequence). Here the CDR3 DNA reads TGTGCCAGCTCCTCGAATAGGCATCCCTATGGCTACACCTTC. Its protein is CASSSNRHPYGYTF.

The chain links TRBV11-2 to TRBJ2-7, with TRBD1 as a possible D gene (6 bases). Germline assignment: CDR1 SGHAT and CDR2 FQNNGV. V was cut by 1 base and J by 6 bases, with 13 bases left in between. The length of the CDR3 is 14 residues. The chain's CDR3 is CASSLGNRVGEQYF. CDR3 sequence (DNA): TGTGCCAGCAGCTTAGGAAACAGGGTAGGCGAGCAGTACTTC.

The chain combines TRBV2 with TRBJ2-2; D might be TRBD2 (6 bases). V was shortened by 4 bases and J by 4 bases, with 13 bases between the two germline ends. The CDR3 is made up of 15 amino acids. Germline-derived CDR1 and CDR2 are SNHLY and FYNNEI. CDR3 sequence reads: CASSGWGVGTGELFF. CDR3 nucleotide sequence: TGTGCCAGCAGTGGCTGGGGGGTTGGCACCGGGGAGCTGTTTTTT.

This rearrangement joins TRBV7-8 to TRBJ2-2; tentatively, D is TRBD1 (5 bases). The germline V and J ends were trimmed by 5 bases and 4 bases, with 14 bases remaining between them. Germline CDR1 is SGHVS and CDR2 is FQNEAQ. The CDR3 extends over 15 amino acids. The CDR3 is CASSPHSQGTGELFF. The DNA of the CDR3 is TGTGCCAGCAGCCCTCACTCTCAGGGCACCGGGGAGCTGTTTTTT.

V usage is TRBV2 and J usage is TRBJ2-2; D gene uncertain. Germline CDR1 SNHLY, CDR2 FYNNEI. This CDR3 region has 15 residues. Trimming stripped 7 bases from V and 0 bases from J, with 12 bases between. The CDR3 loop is CASTSRRANTGELFF. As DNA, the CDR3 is TGTGCCAGCACTTCGCGGAGAGCGAACACCGGGGAGCTGTTTTTT.

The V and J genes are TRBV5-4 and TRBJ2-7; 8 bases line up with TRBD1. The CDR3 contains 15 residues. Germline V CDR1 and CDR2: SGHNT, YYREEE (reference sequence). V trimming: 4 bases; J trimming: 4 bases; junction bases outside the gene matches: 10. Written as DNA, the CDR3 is TGTGCCAGCAGCCTTCCCGGGACAGGAGTATACGAGCAGTACTTC. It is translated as CASSLPGTGVYEQYF.